The 20 T cell receptor beta chains in this list originate from one sample, sequenced in a study of T-cell reconstitution after alpha-beta-depleted transplantation in children. Unique molecular identifiers featured in how the TCRbeta library was prepared. Each CDR3 protein gets one entry after TCRdb re-called the PCR reads with MiXCR. The table shows under 300,000 distinct CDR3 sequences, with 11% occurring only once. Sample: peripheral blood, taken 180 days after TCRalphabeta/CD19-depleted stem cell transplant. These receptors all stem from a male patient between 2 and 10 years old who had a stem cell transplant for chronic granulomatous disease, so the T cells may come from the graft donor.

Ten or more counts support this clonotype. The chain couples TRBV11-2 to TRBJ2-7, with 13 bases matching TRBD2. The CDR3 covers 19 residues. Germline V gene data show CDR1 as SGHAT and CDR2 as FQNNGV. V was clipped by 0 bases and J by 1 base; unmatched bases: 9. Written as DNA, the CDR3 is TGTGCCAGCAGCTTAGATAGGACTAGCGGGGGATACCTTTCCTACGAGCAGTACTTC. Translating it yields CASSLDRTSGGYLSYEQYF. Based on the CDR3 plus reference TRBV11-2 and TRBJ2-7, the full variable domain is EAGVAQSPRYKIIEKRQSVAFWCNPISGHATLYWYQQILGQGPKLLIQFQNNGVVDDSQLPKDRFSAERLKGVDSTLKIQPAKLEDSAVYLCASSLDRTSGGYLSYEQYFGPGTRLTVT.

Of note for this clonotype: This may come from a read error, since a much larger clone is one base off. The chain employs TRBV7-2 and TRBJ1-2; D gene uncertain. Trimming left V 3 bases short and J 7 bases short, with 21 bases between. CDR3 size: 16 residues. Germline V gene sequence: CDR1 SGHTA, CDR2 FQGNSA. CDR3 protein: CASSFKSVPKGSGYTF. In DNA, the CDR3 is TGTGCCAGCAGCTTTAAGTCGGTTCCGAAGGGATCTGGCTACACCTTC.

In its sample, this clonotype was seen many times. This chain connects TRBV12-3 or TRBV12-4 to TRBJ1-1; 7 bases align to TRBD1. V lost 5 bases to trimming and J lost 4 bases; unmatched junction nucleotides: 7. The CDR3 runs 14 residues. The CDR3 nucleotides read TGTGCCAGCAGTCTCGACAGGGTGAGCACTGAAGCTTTCTTT. Translating gives CASSLDRVSTEAFF.

This clonotype was seen repeatedly, ten times or more. The J gene is TRBJ2-2, the V gene TRBV12-3 or TRBV12-4, with D perhaps TRBD2 (7 bases). V lost 7 bases and J 5 bases, leaving 23 bases between the germline ends. The CDR3 length is 17 residues. The CDR3 DNA is TGTGCCAGCACTCCCCGCGGGGGCCCCGTTTGGACCGGGGAGCTGTTTTTT. Amino acids: CASTPRGGPVWTGELFF.

The chain combines TRBV9 with TRBJ2-2, with D maybe TRBD2 (6 bases). CDR1 and CDR2 from the germline V gene are SGDLS and YYNGEE. This CDR3 has 16 residues. Trimming cost V 0 bases and J 1 base, with 10 bases left between them. CDR3 region: CASSVEVGGNTGELFF. Written as DNA, the CDR3 is TGTGCCAGCAGCGTAGAGGTCGGGGGGAACACCGGGGAGCTGTTTTTT.

Ten or more counts support this clonotype. The rearrangement joins TRBV5-1 to TRBJ2-7, with D hard to call. CDR1 SGHRS and CDR2 YFSETQ come from the germline V gene. The CDR3 is 13 residues long. The V and J ends lost 5 bases and 0 bases respectively, with 9 bases between them. CDR3 DNA sequence: TGCGCCAGCAGGAAACAGCCCTCCTACGAGCAGTACTTC. Its protein product is CASRKQPSYEQYF.

This clonotype has at least ten counts. The CDR3 DNA follows: TGTGCCAGCACCCCCAAGACGCTAGCGGGAAACAATGAGCAGTTCTTC. Amino acids: CASTPKTLAGNNEQFF. V is TRBV12-3 or TRBV12-4 and J is TRBJ2-1; 9 bases agree with TRBD2. The ends lost 7 bases at V and 5 bases at J; junction bases unmatched: 12. CDR3 length equals 16 residues.

This clonotype was picked up many times. V gene TRBV7-2 combines with J gene TRBJ2-1; D is unclear. The CDR3 runs 15 residues. The germline V gene encodes CDR1 SGHTA and CDR2 FQGNSA. V dropped 5 bases and J dropped 4 bases, with 15 bases sitting between them. The CDR3, as DNA: TGTGCCAGCAGCACAATGAGTTTAGCATACAATGAGCAGTTCTTC. It encodes CASSTMSLAYNEQFF.

This clonotype occurred many times. The V call is TRBV7-2, the J call TRBJ2-5, with 11 bases fitting TRBD2. Germline-derived CDR1 and CDR2 are SGHTA and FQGNSA. The CDR3 is 15 amino acids. V gave up 5 bases and J gave up 1 base; unmatched junction bases: 3. The CDR3 region is CASSKLAGAQETQYF. CDR3 nucleotides: TGTGCCAGCAGCAAACTAGCGGGGGCCCAAGAGACCCAGTACTTC.

The chain is built from TRBV7-2 and TRBJ2-1; TRBD2 aligns across 9 bases. The CDR3 has 15 residues. The V gene end was trimmed by 5 bases and the J gene end by 9 bases; junction bases not matched to a gene: 11. Germline V gene sequence: CDR1 SGHTA, CDR2 FQGNSA. In DNA, the CDR3 is TGTGCCAGCAGCCCACCCTGGGCGGGGGGGTCTGAGCAGTTCTTC. As protein: CASSPPWAGGSEQFF.

V and J are TRBV7-8 and TRBJ2-1; perhaps TRBD2 as D (6 bases). From germline, CDR1 is SGHVS and CDR2 FQNEAQ. The CDR3 contains 20 residues. V lost 5 bases, J lost 4 bases, and 30 bases lay in between. The CDR3 is CASSQGTGIGTCSPYNEQFF. The CDR3 DNA follows: TGTGCCAGCAGCCAAGGAACGGGGATCGGGACTTGTTCTCCATACAATGAGCAGTTCTTC.

The chain uses TRBV20-1 and TRBJ2-3, with a tentative D call TRBD2 (5 bases). Germline V gene lookup returns CDR1 DFQATT and CDR2 SNEGSKA (reference sequence). This CDR3 comprises 14 residues. V was pared by 3 bases and J by 2 bases, with 12 bases between. The CDR3 sequence: CSASGDYDTDTQYF. The CDR3 nucleotides read TGCAGTGCTAGCGGAGACTACGACACAGATACGCAGTATTTT.

There are many counts of this clonotype. The chain links TRBV5-1 to TRBJ2-2; D may be TRBD1 (6 bases). Germline V gene sequence: CDR1 SGHRS, CDR2 YFSETQ. CDR3 length: 15 amino acids. Trimming took off 0 bases at V and 5 bases at J, with 11 bases between the two ends. CDR3 region: CASSLVGAETGELFF. The CDR3 DNA follows: TGCGCCAGCAGCTTGGTGGGGGCGGAGACCGGGGAGCTGTTTTTT.

There are many counts of this clonotype. The chain links TRBV3-1 to TRBJ2-2; 10 positions agree with TRBD2. CDR3 length: 15 residues. Germline CDR1 and CDR2: LGHDT and YNNKEL (reference sequence). V trimming: 2 bases; J trimming: 5 bases; junction bases outside the gene matches: 2. CDR3 in amino acids: CASSQLAGVTGELFF. In nucleotides, the CDR3 is TGTGCCAGCAGCCAACTAGCGGGGGTAACCGGGGAGCTGTTTTTT.

In its sample, this clonotype was seen many times. DNA of the CDR3: TGTGCCAGCAGCTTACGGGCCGGGAGAGGGGATACGCAGTATTTT. Translating gives CASSLRAGRGDTQYF. The V gene is TRBV7-2, the J gene TRBJ2-3, with D possibly matching TRBD2 (6 bases). Germline loops: CDR1 SGHTA, CDR2 FQGNSA. This CDR3 has 15 amino acids. The V end was cut by 2 bases, the J end by 6 bases, with 15 bases between.

This clonotype was counted ten times or more. The CDR3 protein is CSVSTGTSGMSEQFF. Here the CDR3 DNA reads TGCAGCGTGTCTACCGGGACTAGCGGGATGAGTGAGCAGTTCTTC. This chain connects TRBV29-1 to TRBJ2-1; 13 nucleotides agree with TRBD2. The V and J ends lost 6 bases and 9 bases, in that order; junction bases with no gene match: 11. This CDR3 spans 15 amino acids. Germline CDR1 reads SQVTM; CDR2 reads ANQGSEA.

This clonotype has ten or more counts. This chain uses TRBV5-1 with TRBJ2-5; D might be TRBD1 or TRBD2, each matching 5 bases. Trimming removed 2 bases at V and 5 bases at J, with 13 bases between. CDR3 length equals 14 residues. Germline V gene data show CDR1 as SGHRS and CDR2 as YFSETQ. CDR3 loop: CASSFGHSGETQYF. Written as DNA, the CDR3 is TGCGCCAGCAGCTTTGGACACTCGGGGGAGACCCAGTACTTC.

This clonotype was observed at least ten times. The rearrangement links TRBV12-3 or TRBV12-4 to TRBJ2-1; 10 bases match TRBD2. CDR3 length: 15 residues. V was clipped by 6 bases and J by 4 bases; unmatched bases: 6. This CDR3 reads CASSTPLAGYNEQFF. CDR3 bases: TGTGCCAGCAGCACGCCACTAGCGGGGTACAATGAGCAGTTCTTC.

This clonotype was seen many times. J is TRBJ2-1 and V is TRBV12-3 or TRBV12-4, with 16 bases matching TRBD2. The ends lost 4 bases at V and 8 bases at J; junction bases unmatched: 8. CDR3 length: 17 amino acids. The CDR3 reads CASSSPGLAGGGYEQFF. For the CDR3, the DNA is TGTGCCAGCAGTTCCCCGGGACTAGCGGGAGGGGGGTATGAGCAGTTCTTC.

With respect to this clonotype: Just one base apart from a much larger clone, this may be a read error. The chain joins TRBV12-3 or TRBV12-4 to TRBJ2-7; D might be TRBD1 or TRBD2, each matching 6 bases. The CDR3 contains 14 residues. CDR3 amino acids: CTSHHWGAGYEQYF. DNA of the CDR3: TGTACCAGCCATCATTGGGGGGCTGGCTACGAGCAGTACTTC.